This paragraph reports one T cell receptor (beta chain). As yet, its antigen is unknown. One junction end does not reproduce the germline sequence, and a read error may be involved. The authors made TCR beta cDNA from 500 ng total RNA with a constant-region primer. Investigators got TCR beta libraries out of three nested multiplex PCR rounds, done with slightly modified ARM-PCR. Running roughly 10 cycles apiece, the first two PCR rounds relied on TRBV1-TRBV30 forward primers together with a C-beta reverse primer. TCRdb reprocessed the multiplex PCR reads via MiXCR and lists one record per CDR3 protein. This table holds around 120,000 distinct CDR3 sequences, about two thirds found once. The source of the sample is a study of tumor-infiltrating lymphocytes in primary liver carcinoma. Study information: These were node-negative, non-metastatic T1-T3 tumors of roughly 4 to 10 cm. Findings of the study overall: A significantly higher top-250-clone fraction was recorded for tumors than for blood (p = 0.039). Tumor region pairs shared more overlap than did tumor-adjacent and tumor-blood pairs.

Germline assignment: CDR1 SEHNR and CDR2 FQNEAQ (reference sequence). There are 14 residues in the CDR3. Co-extraction yielded RNA and DNA from 20-30 mg of unsorted bulk tissue. V and J are TRBV7-9 and TRBJ1-1, with 7 nucleotides matching TRBD1. The specimen was tumor-adjacent normal liver tissue. This TCR was recovered from a woman in her sixties or seventies with primary liver carcinoma and hepatitis B virus infection. Written as DNA, the CDR3 is TGTGCCAGCAGCTTACAAGGGGGCCACACTGATGCTTTCTTT. It is translated as CASSLQGGHTDAFF.